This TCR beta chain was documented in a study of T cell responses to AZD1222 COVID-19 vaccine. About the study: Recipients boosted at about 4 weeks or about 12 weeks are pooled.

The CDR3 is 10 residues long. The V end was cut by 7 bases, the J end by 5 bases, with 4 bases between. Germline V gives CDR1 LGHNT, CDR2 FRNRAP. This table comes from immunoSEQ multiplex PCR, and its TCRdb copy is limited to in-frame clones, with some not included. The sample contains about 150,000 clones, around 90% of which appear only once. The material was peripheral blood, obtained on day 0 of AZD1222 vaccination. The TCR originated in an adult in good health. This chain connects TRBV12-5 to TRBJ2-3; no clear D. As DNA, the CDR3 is TGTGCTAGTGCTCGAGATACGCAGTATTTT. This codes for CASARDTQYF.